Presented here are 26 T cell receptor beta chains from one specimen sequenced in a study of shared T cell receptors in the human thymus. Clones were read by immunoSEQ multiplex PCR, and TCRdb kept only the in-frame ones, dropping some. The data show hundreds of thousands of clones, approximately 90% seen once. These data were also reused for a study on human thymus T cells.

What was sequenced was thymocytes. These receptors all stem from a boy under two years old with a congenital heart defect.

The CDR3 protein is CASNPAEQSGPEQFF. CDR3 in DNA: TGCGCCAGCAACCCTGCAGAACAGTCAGGTCCTGAGCAGTTCTTC. This sequence joins TRBV4-1 and TRBJ2-1, with D unclear. V shed 7 bases and J shed 9 bases, with 22 bases lying between them. Per germline, CDR1 MGHRA and CDR2 YSYEKL. This CDR3 spans 15 amino acids.

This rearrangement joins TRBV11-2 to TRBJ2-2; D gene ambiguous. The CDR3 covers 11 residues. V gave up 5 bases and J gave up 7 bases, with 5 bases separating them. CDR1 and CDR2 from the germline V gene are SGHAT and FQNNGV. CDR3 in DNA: TGTGCCAGCAGCCCATTCGGGGAGCTGTTTTTT. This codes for CASSPFGELFF. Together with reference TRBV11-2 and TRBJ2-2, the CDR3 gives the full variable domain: EAGVAQSPRYKIIEKRQSVAFWCNPISGHATLYWYQQILGQGPKLLIQFQNNGVVDDSQLPKDRFSAERLKGVDSTLKIQPAKLEDSAVYLCASSPFGELFFGEGSRLTVL.

The chain's CDR3 is CASSLVRSQYEQYF. The CDR3 DNA is TGTGCCAGCAGCTTAGTCCGGAGTCAGTACGAGCAGTACTTC. V is TRBV11-3 and J is TRBJ2-7; D is undetermined. The ends were cut back, 1 base at V and 4 bases at J, with 11 bases in the middle. Germline V gives CDR1 SGHNT, CDR2 YENEEA. The CDR3 runs to 14 residues.

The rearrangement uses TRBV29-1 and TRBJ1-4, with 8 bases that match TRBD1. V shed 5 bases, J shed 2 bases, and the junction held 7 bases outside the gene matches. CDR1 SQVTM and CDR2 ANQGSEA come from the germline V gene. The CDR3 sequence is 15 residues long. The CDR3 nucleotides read TGCAGCGTTCCGACAGGGGAGGGGACTAATGAAAAACTGTTTTTT. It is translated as CSVPTGEGTNEKLFF. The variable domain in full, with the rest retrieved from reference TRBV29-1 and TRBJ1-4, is SAVISQKPSRDICQRGTSLTIQCQVDSQVTMMFWYRQQPGQSLTLIATANQGSEATYESGFVIDKFPISRPNLTFSTLTVSNMSPEDSSIYLCSVPTGEGTNEKLFFGSGTQLSVL.

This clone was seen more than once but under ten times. The CDR3 loop is CAWSSGDFYEQYF. DNA of the CDR3: TGTGCCTGGAGCTCTGGGGACTTTTACGAGCAGTACTTC. The chain employs TRBV30 and TRBJ2-7, with a possible D match to TRBD2 (6 bases). Trimming cost V 3 bases and J 4 bases, with 13 bases left between them. The CDR3 has 13 amino acids. CDR1 GTSNPN and CDR2 SVGIG come from the germline V gene (reference sequence).

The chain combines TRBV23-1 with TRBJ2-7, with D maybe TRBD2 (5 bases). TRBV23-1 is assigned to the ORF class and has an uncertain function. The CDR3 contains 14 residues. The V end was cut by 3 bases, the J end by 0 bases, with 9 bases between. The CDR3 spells CASSQRASSYEQYF. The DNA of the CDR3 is TGCGCCAGCAGTCAGAGGGCCAGCTCCTACGAGCAGTACTTC.

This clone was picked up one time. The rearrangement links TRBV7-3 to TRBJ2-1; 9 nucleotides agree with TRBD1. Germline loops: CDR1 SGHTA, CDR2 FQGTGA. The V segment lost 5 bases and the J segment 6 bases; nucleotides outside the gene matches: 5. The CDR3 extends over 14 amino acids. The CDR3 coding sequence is TGTGCCAGCAGCCACGGGACAGGGTCCAATGAGCAGTTCTTC. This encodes CASSHGTGSNEQFF.

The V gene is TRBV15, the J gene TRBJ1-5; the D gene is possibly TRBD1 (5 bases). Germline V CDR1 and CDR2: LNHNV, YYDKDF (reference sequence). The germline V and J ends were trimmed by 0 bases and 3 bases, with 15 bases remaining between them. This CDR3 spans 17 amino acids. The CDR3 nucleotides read TGTGCCACCAGCAGAGATGGGGGAGGGAGAGACAATCAGCCCCAGCATTTT. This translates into CATSRDGGGRDNQPQHF.

Here the CDR3 reads CASSIAPLAGGPLLDYNEQFF. The CDR3 coding sequence is TGTGCCAGTAGTATCGCCCCTTTAGCGGGAGGTCCACTTCTCGACTACAATGAGCAGTTCTTC. The rearrangement uses TRBV19 and TRBJ2-1; 10 nucleotides match TRBD2. The junction had 20 bases not matched to a gene; V was cut back by 3 bases and J by 3 bases. The CDR3 totals 21 residues. Germline V gene data show CDR1 as LNHDA and CDR2 as SQIVND (reference sequence).

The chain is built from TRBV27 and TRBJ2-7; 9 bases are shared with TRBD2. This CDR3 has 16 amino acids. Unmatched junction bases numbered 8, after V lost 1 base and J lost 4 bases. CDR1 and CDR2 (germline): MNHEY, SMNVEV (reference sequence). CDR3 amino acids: CASSLFGREGKYEQYF. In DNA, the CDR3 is TGTGCCAGCAGTTTATTTGGGCGGGAGGGGAAATACGAGCAGTACTTC.

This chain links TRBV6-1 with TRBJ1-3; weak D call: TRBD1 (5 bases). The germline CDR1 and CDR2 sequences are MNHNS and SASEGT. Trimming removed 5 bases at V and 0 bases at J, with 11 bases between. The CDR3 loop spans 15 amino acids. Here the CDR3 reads CASSSRALSGNTIYF. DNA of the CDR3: TGTGCCAGCAGTTCCAGGGCCCTCTCTGGAAACACCATATATTTT.

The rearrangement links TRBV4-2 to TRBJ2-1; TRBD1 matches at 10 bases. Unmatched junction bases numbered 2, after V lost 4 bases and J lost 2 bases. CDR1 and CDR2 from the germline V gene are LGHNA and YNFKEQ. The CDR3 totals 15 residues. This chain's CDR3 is CASSPGTGAYNEQFF. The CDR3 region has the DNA TGTGCCAGCAGCCCCGGGACAGGGGCCTACAATGAGCAGTTCTTC.

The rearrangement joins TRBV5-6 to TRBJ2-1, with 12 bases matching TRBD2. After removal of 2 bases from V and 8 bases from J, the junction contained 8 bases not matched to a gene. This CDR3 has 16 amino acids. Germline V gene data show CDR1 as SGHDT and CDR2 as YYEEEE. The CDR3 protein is CASSLCLAGGPHEQFF. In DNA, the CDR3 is TGTGCCAGCAGCTTATGTCTAGCGGGAGGGCCTCATGAGCAGTTCTTC. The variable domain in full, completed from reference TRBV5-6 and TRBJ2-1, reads DAGVTQSPTHLIKTRGQQVTLRCSPKSGHDTVSWYQQALGQGPQFIFQYYEEEERQRGNFPDRFSGHQFPNYSSELNVNALLLGDSALYLCASSLCLAGGPHEQFFGPGTRLTVL.

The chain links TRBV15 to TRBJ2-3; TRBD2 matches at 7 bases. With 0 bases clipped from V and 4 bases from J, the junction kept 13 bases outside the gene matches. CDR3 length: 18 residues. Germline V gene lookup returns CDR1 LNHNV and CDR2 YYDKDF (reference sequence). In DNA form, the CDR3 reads TGTGCCACCAGCAGAGACGTCTCACTAGCGCCAGGCCCAGATACGCAGTATTTT. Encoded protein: CATSRDVSLAPGPDTQYF.

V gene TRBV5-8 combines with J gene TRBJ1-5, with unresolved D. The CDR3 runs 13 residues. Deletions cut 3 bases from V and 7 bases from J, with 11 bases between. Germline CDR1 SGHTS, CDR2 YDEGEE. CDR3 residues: CASSSREWQPQHF. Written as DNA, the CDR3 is TGTGCCAGCAGCTCCCGAGAGTGGCAGCCCCAGCATTTT.

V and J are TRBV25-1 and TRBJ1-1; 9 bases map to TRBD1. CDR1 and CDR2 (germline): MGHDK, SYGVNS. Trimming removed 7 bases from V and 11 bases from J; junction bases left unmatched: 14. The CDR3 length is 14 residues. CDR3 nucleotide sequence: TGTGCCAGCACCAAGGGGGGACAGGGAATGCCGGCTTTCTTT. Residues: CASTKGGQGMPAFF.

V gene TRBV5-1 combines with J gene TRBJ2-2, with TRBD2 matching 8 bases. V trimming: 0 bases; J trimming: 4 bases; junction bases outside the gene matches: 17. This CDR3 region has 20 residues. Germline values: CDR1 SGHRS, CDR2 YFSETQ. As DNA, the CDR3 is TGCGCCAGCAGCTTGGTCCAAACACTTGGGAAGCGGGAGAGCACCGGGGAGCTGTTTTTT. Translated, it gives CASSLVQTLGKRESTGELFF.

CDR3 coding DNA: TGTGCCAGCAGCCCCTCAACGACAGGGGGTGGACGTACAGATACGCAGTATTTT. This gives the protein CASSPSTTGGGRTDTQYF. The V gene is TRBV4-2, the J gene TRBJ2-3, with 9 positions matching TRBD1. The germline V gene has CDR1 LGHNA and CDR2 YNFKEQ. This CDR3 region has 18 residues. With 4 bases clipped from V and 3 bases from J, the junction kept 14 bases outside the gene matches.

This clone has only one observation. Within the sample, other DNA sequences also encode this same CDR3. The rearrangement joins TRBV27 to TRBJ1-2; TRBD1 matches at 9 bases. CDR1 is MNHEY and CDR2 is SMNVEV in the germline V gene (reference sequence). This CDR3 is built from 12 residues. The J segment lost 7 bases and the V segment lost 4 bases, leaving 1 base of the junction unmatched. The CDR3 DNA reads TGTGCCAGCAGTTCGACAGGGGGTGGCTACACCTTC. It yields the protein CASSSTGGGYTF.

As DNA, the CDR3 is TGTGCCAGCAGCTTGGGAACCGCGGCCCCCTATGGCTACACCTTC. It specifies CASSLGTAAPYGYTF. This chain joins TRBV5-6 and TRBJ1-2; D not certain. V was pared by 0 bases and J by 4 bases, with 13 bases between. Germline V gene data show CDR1 as SGHDT and CDR2 as YYEEEE. The CDR3 spans 15 residues.

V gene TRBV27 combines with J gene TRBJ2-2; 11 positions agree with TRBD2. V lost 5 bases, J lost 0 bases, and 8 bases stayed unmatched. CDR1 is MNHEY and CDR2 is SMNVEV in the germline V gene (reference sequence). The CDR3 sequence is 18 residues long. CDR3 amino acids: CASSPGSSGRTNTGELFF. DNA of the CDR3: TGTGCCAGCAGTCCCGGGTCTAGCGGGAGGACGAACACCGGGGAGCTGTTTTTT.

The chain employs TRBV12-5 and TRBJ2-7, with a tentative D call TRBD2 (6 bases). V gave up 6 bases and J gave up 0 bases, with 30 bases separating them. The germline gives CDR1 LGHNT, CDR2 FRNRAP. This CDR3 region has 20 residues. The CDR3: CASGHSLTVNPGLSSYEQYF. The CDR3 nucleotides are TGTGCTAGTGGGCACAGCCTGACAGTTAATCCGGGACTCAGCTCCTACGAGCAGTACTTC.

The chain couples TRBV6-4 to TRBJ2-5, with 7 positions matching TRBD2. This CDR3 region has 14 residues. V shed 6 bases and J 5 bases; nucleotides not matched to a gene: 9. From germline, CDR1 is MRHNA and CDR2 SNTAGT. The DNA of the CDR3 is TGTGCCAGCAGGGGTGGGAGGGGAGAGGAGACCCAGTACTTC. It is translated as CASRGGRGEETQYF.

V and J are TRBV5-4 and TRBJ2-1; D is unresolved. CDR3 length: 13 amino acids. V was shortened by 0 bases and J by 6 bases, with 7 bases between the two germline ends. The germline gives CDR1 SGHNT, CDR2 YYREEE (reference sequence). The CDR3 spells CASSLALLNEQFF. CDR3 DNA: TGTGCCAGCAGCTTGGCTCTTCTCAATGAGCAGTTCTTC.

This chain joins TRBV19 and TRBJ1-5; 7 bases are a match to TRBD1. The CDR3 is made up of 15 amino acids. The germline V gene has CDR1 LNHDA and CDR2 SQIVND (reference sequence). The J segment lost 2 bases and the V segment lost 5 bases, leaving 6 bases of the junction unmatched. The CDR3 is CASSRQGARNQPQHF. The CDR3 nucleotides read TGTGCCAGTAGTCGACAGGGCGCCCGCAATCAGCCCCAGCATTTT.

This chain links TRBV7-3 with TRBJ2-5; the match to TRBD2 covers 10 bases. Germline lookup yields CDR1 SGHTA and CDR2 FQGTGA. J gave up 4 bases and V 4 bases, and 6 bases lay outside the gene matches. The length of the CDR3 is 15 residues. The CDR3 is CASSSGAGGGETQYF. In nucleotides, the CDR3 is TGTGCCAGCAGCTCAGGAGCGGGAGGGGGAGAGACCCAGTACTTC.